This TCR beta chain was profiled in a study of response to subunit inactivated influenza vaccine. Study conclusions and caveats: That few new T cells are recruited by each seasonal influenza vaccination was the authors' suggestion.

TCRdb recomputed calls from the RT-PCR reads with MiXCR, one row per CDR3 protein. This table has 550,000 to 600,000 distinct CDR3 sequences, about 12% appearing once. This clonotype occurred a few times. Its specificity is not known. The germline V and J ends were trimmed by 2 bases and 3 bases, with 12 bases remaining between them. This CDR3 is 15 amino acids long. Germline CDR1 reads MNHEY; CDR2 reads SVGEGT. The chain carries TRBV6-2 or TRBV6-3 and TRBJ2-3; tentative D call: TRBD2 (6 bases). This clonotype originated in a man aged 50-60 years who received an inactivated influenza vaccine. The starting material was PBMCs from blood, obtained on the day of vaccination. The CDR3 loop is CASSYVGGVTDTQYF. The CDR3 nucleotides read TGTGCCAGCAGTTACGTTGGCGGGGTTACAGATACGCAGTATTTT.